A selection of T cell receptor beta chains follows, all from one sample in a study of blood T cell repertoires in COVID-19. Sequencing used immunoSEQ multiplex PCR; TCRdb keeps in-frame clones, though not all of them. This sample has 200,000 to 300,000 clones, with 84% found just once. The source material was peripheral blood. The receptors were gathered from a man aged 40-49 years who had recovered from COVID-19. Each CDR3 is given with its conserved first and last residue. Fields, in order: V gene, D gene, clone size, J gene, CDR3 DNA, CDR3 protein. D genes are given only for firm matches. Rows may omit the clone size; those that give it use once, few, many or a size class.

TRBV5-1	NA	NA	TRBJ2-5	TGCGCCAGCAGCAGGGATGCGGGCAGGGAGACCCAGTACTTC	CASSRDAGRETQYF
TRBV7-2	NA	NA	TRBJ1-2	TGTGCCAGCAGCTTAGTGGTGGAAGGAGGCTATGGCTACACCTTC	CASSLVVEGGYGYTF
TRBV5-1	NA	NA	TRBJ2-5	TGCGCCAGCAGCTTTACAGATCCCCAAGAGACCCAGTACTTC	CASSFTDPQETQYF
TRBV30	NA	NA	TRBJ2-1	TGTGCCTGGAGCCTGGGACTGGACCCCTACAATGAGCAGTTCTTC	CAWSLGLDPYNEQFF
TRBV11-2	TRBD2	NA	TRBJ2-5	TGTGCCAGCATTAAATATGGGGCGGGGACTAGCGGCCAAGAGACCCAGTACTTC	CASIKYGAGTSGQETQYF
TRBV5-5	NA	NA	TRBJ1-2	TGTGCCAGCAGCTTGCTATCGGGGGACGGCTACACCTTC	CASSLLSGDGYTF
TRBV6-5	TRBD1	NA	TRBJ2-4	TGTGCCAGCTGTTACGAGTCCGGGACAGGGGTGAACATTCAGTACTTC	CASCYESGTGVNIQYF
TRBV6-5	NA	once	TRBJ2-7	TGTGCCAGCAGTTTCGTATCGACGGGCGAGCAGTACTTC	CASSFVSTGEQYF
TRBV18	NA	NA	TRBJ1-2	TGTGCCAGCTCCGCAACCGGACAGAACTATGGCTACACCTTC	CASSATGQNYGYTF
TRBV5-1	TRBD2	NA	TRBJ2-5	TGCGCCAGCAGTGGTTTAGCGGGGGCTCGGGAGACCCAGTACTTC	CASSGLAGARETQYF
TRBV7-9	NA	NA	TRBJ2-1	TGTGCCAGCACCGCGGGGAGCGCGTACAATGAGCAGTTCTTC	CASTAGSAYNEQFF
TRBV7-9	TRBD1	few	TRBJ2-1	TGTGCCAGCAGCTATAAACAGGGGGCTGAGCAGTTCTTC	CASSYKQGAEQFF
TRBV12-3/TRBV12-4	NA	NA	TRBJ1-3	TGTGCCAGCATGGGCGACTCTGGAAACACCATATATTTT	CASMGDSGNTIYF
TRBV4-1	TRBD1	few	TRBJ1-1	TGCGCCAGCAGCCATACCGGACAGGGCGGGGCTGAAGCTTTCTTT	CASSHTGQGGAEAFF
TRBV5-1	NA	NA	TRBJ1-1	TGCGCCAGCAGCTTGCACAGTGAGAACACTGAAGCTTTCTTT	CASSLHSENTEAFF
TRBV11-2	TRBD2	NA	TRBJ2-3	TGTGCCAGCAGCTCACTCCGGACTAGCCGCACCGCCTCAAATACGCAGTATTTT	CASSSLRTSRTASNTQYF
TRBV12-3/TRBV12-4	NA	NA	TRBJ2-2	TGTGCCAGCAGTTTTAGTATCCGAGGCGGGCTGTTTTTT	CASSFSIRGGLFF
TRBV6-5	NA	NA	TRBJ2-3	TGTGCCAGCAGTCCGAGAGGGCTCACAGATACGCAGTATTTT	CASSPRGLTDTQYF
TRBV2	NA	NA	TRBJ2-2	TGTGCCAGCAGGGCAGGGTGGGACACCGGGGAGCTGTTTTTT	CASRAGWDTGELFF
TRBV2	NA	NA	TRBJ1-5	TGTGCCAGCAGTGTGACGGGTTGGCCCCAGCATTTT	CASSVTGWPQHF
TRBV28	TRBD1	NA	TRBJ1-2	TGTGCCAGCAGACTGGACAGGGTCGGCGGCTACACCTTC	CASRLDRVGGYTF
TRBV6-2/TRBV6-3	TRBD2	NA	TRBJ2-1	TGTGCCAGCAGTGATAGCGGGAGAGGTAGGAATGAGCAGTTCTTC	CASSDSGRGRNEQFF
TRBV11-3	NA	NA	TRBJ2-3	TGTGCCAGCAGCATCGCCAGCGGAAGCACAGATACGCAGTATTTT	CASSIASGSTDTQYF
TRBV25-1	TRBD2	NA	TRBJ2-3	TGTGCCAGCAGTGAATACGGGGGGATCACAGATACGCAGTATTTT	CASSEYGGITDTQYF
TRBV6-5	TRBD2	once	TRBJ2-1	TGTGCCAGCACCGGGGGGACTAGCGGGAGTTATGAGCAGTTCTTC	CASTGGTSGSYEQFF
TRBV5-8	NA	NA	TRBJ2-3	TGTGCCAGCAGCCTAGAACCGAACACAGATACGCAGTATTTT	CASSLEPNTDTQYF
TRBV6-5	NA	many	TRBJ2-7	TGTGCCAGCCTCAAGCGGGACAGGTCCTACGAGCAGTACTTC	CASLKRDRSYEQYF
TRBV2	NA	NA	TRBJ2-1	TGTGCCAGCACTCTCACAGGGACTAAGAACCCTGGTGAGCAGTTCTTC	CASTLTGTKNPGEQFF
TRBV6-6	NA	NA	TRBJ2-1	TGTGCCAGCAGTAAAGTGGGGAGCTCCTACAATGAGCAGTTCTTC	CASSKVGSSYNEQFF
TRBV6-2/TRBV6-3	NA	NA	TRBJ2-3	TGTGCCAGCAGTCCCGACAGGAGACACACAGATACGCAGTATTTT	CASSPDRRHTDTQYF
TRBV4-1	TRBD1	few	TRBJ1-1	TGCGCCAGCAGCCACGGATTTGGACAGGGGGTAGGTGAAGCTTTCTTT	CASSHGFGQGVGEAFF
TRBV18	NA	NA	TRBJ1-2	TGTGCCAGCTCACGGGCCTATGGCTACACCTTC	CASSRAYGYTF
TRBV6-6	NA	NA	TRBJ2-5	TGTGCCAGCAGTTATTCAGGGCTTTATTTAGGAGAGACCCAGTACTTC	CASSYSGLYLGETQYF
TRBV29-1	NA	once	TRBJ2-5	TGCAGCGTATCGCAGGGTGAAGAGACCCAGTACTTC	CSVSQGEETQYF
TRBV18	TRBD1	few	TRBJ1-2	TGTGCCAGCTCACCGCGAACAGGGGGCCGCTATGGCTACACCTTC	CASSPRTGGRYGYTF
TRBV9	TRBD2	NA	TRBJ2-7	TGTGCCAGCAGCGCCGGGACTAGGCCCTACGAGCAGTACTTC	CASSAGTRPYEQYF
TRBV10-3	TRBD1	NA	TRBJ1-2	TGTGCCATCAGCCTAGGACAGGGGATCTATGGCTACACCTTC	CAISLGQGIYGYTF
TRBV19	TRBD1	NA	TRBJ2-7	TGTGCCAGTAGTGTCACTAAGGACAGGGAAGACGAGCAGTACTTC	CASSVTKDREDEQYF
TRBV7-2	TRBD1	NA	TRBJ1-6	TGTGCCAGCAGCTTAGTTGGGACAGGGGGAAATTCACCCCTCCACTTT	CASSLVGTGGNSPLHF
TRBV7-9	TRBD2	NA	TRBJ2-3	TGTGCCAGCAGCTTCAGCGCGGGAGGACCCACAGATACGCAGTATTTT	CASSFSAGGPTDTQYF
TRBV7-2	NA	NA	TRBJ1-2	TGTGCCAGCAGCTTAGCCCAGGGCGGCTATGGCTACACCTTC	CASSLAQGGYGYTF
TRBV7-2	TRBD1	NA	TRBJ2-7	TGTGCCAGCAGCTTATCCGGACAGGGGGCAGACGAGCAGTACTTC	CASSLSGQGADEQYF
TRBV6-2/TRBV6-3	NA	NA	TRBJ1-6	TGTGCCAGCAGTGTAGAGGGTTGGTCACCCCTCCACTTT	CASSVEGWSPLHF
TRBV7-2	TRBD2	NA	TRBJ2-5	TGTGCCAGCAGCCTTGGGTTTAGCGGGGGGGCCGGGGAGACCCAGTACTTC	CASSLGFSGGAGETQYF
TRBV23-1	NA	NA	TRBJ2-1	TGCGCCAGCAGTCAGGCGGCCCCTAAGAACGATGAGCAGTTCTTC	CASSQAAPKNDEQFF
TRBV6-6	NA	NA	TRBJ1-1	TGTGCCAGCAGTTACGGGACTCGGGGGAACACTGAAGCTTTCTTT	CASSYGTRGNTEAFF
TRBV3-1/TRBV3-2	NA	NA	TRBJ1-5	TGTGCCAGCAGCCAAACTGATAGCAATCAGCCCCAGCATTTT	CASSQTDSNQPQHF
TRBV11-2	NA	once	TRBJ1-2	TGTGCCAGCAGCCCGAGTCGGGGGACGATCTATGGCTACACCTTC	CASSPSRGTIYGYTF
TRBV6-6	NA	NA	TRBJ1-1	TGTGCCAGCAGATCAACAGGGTGGGGCACTGAAGCTTTCTTT	CASRSTGWGTEAFF
TRBV6-5	TRBD1	NA	TRBJ1-2	TGTGCCAGCACCGACCAACAGGGGTATGGCTACACCTTC	CASTDQQGYGYTF
TRBV7-8	NA	NA	TRBJ1-4	TGTGCCAGCAGCTTATATCTGGCACAGCCAGTTGCAACTAATGAAAAACTGTTTTTT	CASSLYLAQPVATNEKLFF
TRBV5-5	NA	NA	TRBJ1-6	TGTGCCAGCAGCTCGAGACAGTCATGGGGCTCACCCCTCCACTTT	CASSSRQSWGSPLHF
TRBV20-1	TRBD1	NA	TRBJ2-7	TGCAGTGCTAGTTCATACAGGGGCGAGCAGTACTTC	CSASSYRGEQYF
TRBV6-5	NA	NA	TRBJ1-4	TGTGCCAGCAGTTACGAGGAAAAACTGTTTTTT	CASSYEEKLFF
TRBV19	NA	NA	TRBJ1-2	TGTGCCAGTAGGGAGACAGAGCCCTATGGCTACACCTTC	CASRETEPYGYTF